These T cell receptor beta chains were read from a single sample in a study of blood T cells in healthy people across ages. TCRdb re-analysed the 5' RACE reads in MiXCR, keeping a single row per CDR3 protein. In the table there are about 670,000 distinct CDR3 sequences, approximately 40% of which are singletons. The sequencing sample was made of blood. All receptors come from a man older than 75 in good health. The CDR3 runs from the conserved cysteine through the conserved F or W.

J,V,CDR3
TRBJ2-4,TRBV6-1,CASSEQEKNIQYF
TRBJ2-7,TRBV6-5,CASRPDYGELYEQYF
TRBJ2-3,TRBV2,CASNRLAGGRGGPDTQYF
TRBJ2-2,TRBV6-1,CATAGANTGELFF
TRBJ2-7,TRBV10-2,CANSEEIGYEQYF
TRBJ2-7,TRBV3-1,CASSQDPLTGNPYEQYF
TRBJ2-5,TRBV7-2,CASSLGWRRETQYF
TRBJ2-5,TRBV20-1,CSARVGGQGRETQYF
-,TRBV18,CASSRDRGYETQYF
TRBJ2-3,TRBV7-9,CASSLQRDTQYF
TRBJ1-2,TRBV3-1,CASSRQGRENGYTF
TRBJ2-3,TRBV7-9,CASSLGSQALEAATDTQYF
TRBJ2-7,TRBV5-1,CASSFQGLDEQYF
TRBJ2-3,TRBV29-1,CSAQRGNTDTQYF
TRBJ2-7,TRBV18,CASSRPERRDGEQYF
TRBJ1-5,TRBV7-2,CASSLRGYNQPQHF
TRBJ2-3,TRBV5-1,CVSSLVQGRTDTQYF
TRBJ2-7,TRBV5-1,CASSLTTGAGGNEQYF
TRBJ2-1,TRBV6-2/TRBV6-3,CDSRTGTGEYEQFF
TRBJ2-1,TRBV20-1,CSTSQRLPGAQFF
TRBJ2-7,TRBV5-1,CASSLVSGSATYEQYF
TRBJ2-5,TRBV5-1,CASSPRAGEETQYF
TRBJ1-1,TRBV12-3/TRBV12-4,CANGIKTNTEAFF
TRBJ2-7,TRBV30,CAWSVGPSREQYF
TRBJ2-1,TRBV14,CASSLSGRIYNEQFF
TRBJ2-5,TRBV6-1,CASVAGRTGGPQETQYF
TRBJ2-7,TRBV28,CASSLLTGTSGSRVTYEQYF
TRBJ2-1,TRBV28,CASSSDLGVGGNEQFF
-,TRBV20-1,CSAVTDGSDEQYF
TRBJ2-6,TRBV9,CASSKDRGAGANVLTF
TRBJ2-2,TRBV2,CASTGTGVSAGELFF
TRBJ1-4,TRBV20-1,CSARGHRGKEKLFF
TRBJ2-3,TRBV29-1,CSVESVDTQYF
TRBJ2-1,TRBV28,CASSFLGQYNEQFF
TRBJ2-3,TRBV7-2,CASSHRTGPTDTQYF
TRBJ2-1,TRBV6-5,CASSSRDRGLGEQFF
TRBJ2-5,TRBV3-1,CASSNGKTQYF
TRBJ1-5,TRBV4-1,CASSLYLTVDVFNQPQHF
TRBJ2-3,TRBV4-2,CASSQESSGRADTDTQYF
TRBJ2-7,TRBV19,CASSGTHSYEQYF
TRBJ1-4,TRBV5-1,CASSLGRPDEKLFF
TRBJ2-3,TRBV29-1,CSVQGIGTDTQYF
TRBJ2-2,TRBV6-1,CASRATGTGGIGNTGELFF
TRBJ1-5,TRBV4-3,CACSQEWIPGGGTRNQPQHF
TRBJ2-3,TRBV20-1,CSAGQTSGGASTDTQYF
TRBJ2-1,TRBV3-1,CASSAIAGDEQFF
TRBJ2-6,TRBV20-1,CSARVNLQDSGANVLTF
TRBJ2-1,TRBV6-2/TRBV6-3,CASSRTGDEQFF
TRBJ2-6,TRBV7-9,CASSLVGDGANVLTF
TRBJ2-3,TRBV7-2,CASSRAYPSADTQYF